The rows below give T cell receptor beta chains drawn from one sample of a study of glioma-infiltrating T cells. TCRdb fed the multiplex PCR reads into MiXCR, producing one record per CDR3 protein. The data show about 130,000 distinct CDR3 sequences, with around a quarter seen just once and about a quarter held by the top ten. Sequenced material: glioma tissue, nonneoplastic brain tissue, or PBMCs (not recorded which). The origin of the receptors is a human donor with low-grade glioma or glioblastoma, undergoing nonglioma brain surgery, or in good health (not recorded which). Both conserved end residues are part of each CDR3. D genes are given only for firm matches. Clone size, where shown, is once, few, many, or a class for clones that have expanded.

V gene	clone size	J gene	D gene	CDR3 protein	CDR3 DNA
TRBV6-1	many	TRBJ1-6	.	CASSTDMAYSPLHF	TGTGCCAGCAGTACTGACATGGCATATTCACCCCTCCACTTT
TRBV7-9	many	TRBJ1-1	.	CASTGMNTEAFF	TGTGCCAGCACTGGCATGAACACTGAAGCTTTCTTT
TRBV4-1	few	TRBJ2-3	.	CASSQGDRLWADTQYF	TGCGCCAGCAGCCAGGGGGACCGCCTTTGGGCAGATACGCAGTATTTT
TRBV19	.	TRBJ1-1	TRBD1	CASGIQGAGTEAFF	TGTGCCAGTGGTATACAGGGGGCGGGCACTGAAGCTTTCTTT
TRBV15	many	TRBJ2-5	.	CATSSGTLSRTQYF	TGTGCCACCAGCAGTGGGACACTTTCTCGAACCCAGTACTTC
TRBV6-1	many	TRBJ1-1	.	CASSLGYTEAFF	TGTGCCAGCAGTCTCGGCTACACTGAAGCTTTCTTT
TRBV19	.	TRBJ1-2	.	CASSPTVAHGYTF	TGTGCCAGTAGCCCGACAGTGGCCCATGGCTACACCTTC
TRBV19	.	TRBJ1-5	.	CASSIGENQPQHF	TGTGCCAGTAGTATAGGGGAAAATCAGCCCCAGCATTTT
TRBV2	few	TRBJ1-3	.	CATTGGGSGNTIYF	TGTGCCACTACTGGGGGGGGCTCTGGAAACACCATATATTTT
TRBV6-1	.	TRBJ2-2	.	CASTARGGNTGELFF	TGTGCCAGCACCGCACGGGGCGGGAACACCGGGGAGCTGTTTTTT
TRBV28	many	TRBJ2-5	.	CASSFASGPTETQYF	TGTGCCAGCAGTTTTGCTTCCGGGCCAACAGAGACCCAGTACTTC
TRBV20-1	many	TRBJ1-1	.	CSARPGLDTEAFF	TGCAGTGCTAGACCAGGGTTGGACACTGAAGCTTTCTTT
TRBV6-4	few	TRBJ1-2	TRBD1	CASSPGTGSYGYTF	TGTGCCAGCAGTCCCGGGACAGGATCCTATGGCTACACCTTC
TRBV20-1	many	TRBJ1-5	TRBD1	CSATPDRGGGQPQHF	TGCAGTGCTACACCGGACAGGGGAGGAGGGCAGCCCCAGCATTTT
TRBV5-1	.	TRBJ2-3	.	CASSSPGRPDTQYF	TGCGCCAGCAGCTCCCCGGGACGACCAGATACGCAGTATTTT
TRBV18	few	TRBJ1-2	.	CASSPPGRDYGYTF	TGTGCCAGCTCACCACCGGGCAGAGACTATGGCTACACCTTC
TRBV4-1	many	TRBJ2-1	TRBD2	CASSPQRGSSYNEQFF	TGCGCCAGCAGCCCCCAGCGGGGCAGCTCCTACAATGAGCAGTTCTTC
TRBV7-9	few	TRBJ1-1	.	CASSWPGRGMNWAFF	TGTGCCAGCAGTTGGCCCGGGAGGGGGATGAATTGGGCTTTCTTT
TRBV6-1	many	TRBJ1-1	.	CASSSTTYEAFF	TGTGCCAGCAGTTCTACGACGTACGAAGCTTTCTTT
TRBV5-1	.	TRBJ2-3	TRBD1	CASSPDRVNTQYF	TGCGCCAGCAGTCCTGACAGGGTGAATACGCAGTATTTT
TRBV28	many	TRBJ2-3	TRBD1	CASSFQGVPDTQYF	TGTGCCAGCAGTTTTCAGGGGGTTCCGGATACGCAGTATTTT
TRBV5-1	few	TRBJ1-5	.	CASSLEGNSNQPQHF	TGCGCCAGCAGCTTGGAAGGGAATAGCAATCAGCCCCAGCATTTT
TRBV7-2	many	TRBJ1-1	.	CASSLGETTEAFF	TGTGCCAGCAGCTTGGGGGAGACCACTGAAGCTTTCTTT
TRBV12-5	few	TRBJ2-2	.	CASGPGTPARGELFF	TGTGCTAGTGGTCCCGGAACCCCGGCACGCGGGGAGCTGTTTTTT
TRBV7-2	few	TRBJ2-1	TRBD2	CASSLAVLAGGGYEQFF	TGTGCCAGCAGCTTAGCGGTCCTAGCGGGGGGTGGCTATGAGCAGTTCTTC
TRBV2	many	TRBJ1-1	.	CASQSRTNTEAFF	TGTGCCAGCCAATCCAGGACGAACACTGAAGCTTTCTTT
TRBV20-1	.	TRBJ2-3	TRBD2	CSASHGGAPDTQYF	TGCAGTGCTAGTCACGGGGGGGCCCCCGATACGCAGTATTTT
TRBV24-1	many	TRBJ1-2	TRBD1	CATSDYDRGYGYTF	TGTGCCACCAGTGACTACGACAGGGGCTATGGCTACACCTTC
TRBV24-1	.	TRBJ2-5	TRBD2	CATSDFGGSRETQYF	TGTGCCACCAGTGATTTCGGGGGGAGTAGGGAGACCCAGTACTTC
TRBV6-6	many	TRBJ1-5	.	CASSYSLPDSSVDRPQHF	TGTGCCAGCAGTTACTCCCTTCCGGACAGCTCCGTGGATAGGCCCCAGCATTTT
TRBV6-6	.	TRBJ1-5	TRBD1	CASSYSKTGREPQHF	TGTGCCAGCAGTTACTCGAAGACAGGGCGAGAGCCCCAGCATTTT
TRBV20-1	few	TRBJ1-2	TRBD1	CSARNNRDSEGYTF	TGCAGTGCTAGAAACAACCGGGACAGCGAGGGCTACACCTTC
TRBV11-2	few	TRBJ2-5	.	CASSLTSSGETEYF	TGTGCCAGCAGCTTAACGTCGTCCGGGGAGACCGAGTACTTC
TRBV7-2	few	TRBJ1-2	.	CASSPQGSYGYTF	TGTGCCAGCAGCCCGCAGGGTTCCTATGGCTACACCTTC
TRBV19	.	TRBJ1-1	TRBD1	CASSFGQGAVTEAFF	TGTGCCAGTAGCTTCGGACAGGGGGCGGTCACTGAAGCTTTCTTT
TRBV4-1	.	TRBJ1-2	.	CASSQVVRTKSNYGYTF	TGCGCCAGCAGCCAAGTAGTCAGAACGAAATCTAACTATGGCTACACCTTC
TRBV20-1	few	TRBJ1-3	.	CSASHGSGNTIYF	TGCAGTGCTAGCCACGGGAGTGGAAACACCATATATTTT
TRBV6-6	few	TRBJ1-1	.	CASSYSMGGVSEAFF	TGTGCCAGCAGTTACTCGATGGGGGGGGTAAGTGAAGCTTTCTTT